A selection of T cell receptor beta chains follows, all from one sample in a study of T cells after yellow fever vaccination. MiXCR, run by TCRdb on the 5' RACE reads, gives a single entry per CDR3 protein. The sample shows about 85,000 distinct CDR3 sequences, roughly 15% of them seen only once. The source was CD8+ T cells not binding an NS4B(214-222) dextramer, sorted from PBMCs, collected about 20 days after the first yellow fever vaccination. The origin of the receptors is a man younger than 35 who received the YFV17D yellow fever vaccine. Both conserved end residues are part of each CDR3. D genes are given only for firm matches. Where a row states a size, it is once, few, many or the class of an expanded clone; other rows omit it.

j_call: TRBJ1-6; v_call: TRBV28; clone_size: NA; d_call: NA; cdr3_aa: CASSFRTYNSPLHF; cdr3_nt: TGTGCCAGCAGTTTCCGCACCTATAATTCACCCCTCCACTTT
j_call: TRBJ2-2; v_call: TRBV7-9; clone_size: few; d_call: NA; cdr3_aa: CASSLGDPAPYTGELFF; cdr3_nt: TGTGCCAGCAGCTTGGGTGACCCAGCCCCTTACACCGGGGAGCTGTTTTTT
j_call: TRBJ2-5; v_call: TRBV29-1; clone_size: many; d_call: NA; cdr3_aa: CSVEGDGRRYF; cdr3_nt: TGCAGCGTTGAAGGGGATGGGAGAAGGTACTTC
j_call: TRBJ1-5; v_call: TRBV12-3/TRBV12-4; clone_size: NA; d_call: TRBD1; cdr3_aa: CASSPSDRDQPQHF; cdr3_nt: TGTGCCAGCAGTCCTTCGGACAGGGATCAGCCCCAGCATTTT
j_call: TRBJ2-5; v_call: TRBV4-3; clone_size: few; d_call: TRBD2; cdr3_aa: CASSQDSGVTETQYF; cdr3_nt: TGCGCCAGCAGCCAAGATAGCGGGGTTACAGAGACCCAGTACTTC
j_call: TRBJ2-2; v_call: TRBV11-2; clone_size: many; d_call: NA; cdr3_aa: CASSPPGELFF; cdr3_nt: TGTGCCAGCAGCCCTCCCGGGGAGCTGTTTTTT
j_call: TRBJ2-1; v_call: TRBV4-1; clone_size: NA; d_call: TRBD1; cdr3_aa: CASSQNTGDSYNEQFF; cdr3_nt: TGCGCCAGCAGCCAGAATACAGGGGATTCCTACAATGAGCAGTTCTTC
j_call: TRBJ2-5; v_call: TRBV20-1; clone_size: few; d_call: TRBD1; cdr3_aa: CSSTGAVETQYF; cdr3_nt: TGCAGTTCGACAGGGGCGGTGGAGACCCAGTACTTC
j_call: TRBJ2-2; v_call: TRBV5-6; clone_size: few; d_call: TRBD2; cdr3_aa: CASSLTSGGLPGELFF; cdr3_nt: TGTGCCAGCAGCCTTACTAGCGGGGGGCTCCCCGGGGAGCTGTTTTTT
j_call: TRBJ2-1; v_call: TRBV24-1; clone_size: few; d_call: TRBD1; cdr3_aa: CATSRDRGNEQFF; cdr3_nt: TGTGCCACCAGCCGGGACAGGGGGAATGAGCAGTTCTTC
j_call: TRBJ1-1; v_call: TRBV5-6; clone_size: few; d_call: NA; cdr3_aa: CASSTPRLNTEAFF; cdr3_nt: TGTGCCAGCAGCACGCCACGGCTGAACACTGAAGCTTTCTTT
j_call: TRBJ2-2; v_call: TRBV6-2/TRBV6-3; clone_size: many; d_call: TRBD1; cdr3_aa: CASSYQITGGRFALTGELFF; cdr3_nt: TGTGCCAGCAGTTACCAGATCACAGGGGGCCGGTTTGCTCTCACCGGGGAGCTGTTTTTT
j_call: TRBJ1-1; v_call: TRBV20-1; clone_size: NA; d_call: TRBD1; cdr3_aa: CSARGRGQGAITTEAFF; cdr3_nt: TGCAGTGCTAGAGGTAGGGGACAGGGGGCTATTACCACTGAAGCTTTCTTT
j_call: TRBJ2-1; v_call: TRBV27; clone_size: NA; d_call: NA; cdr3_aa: CASCTPRGSSYNEQFF; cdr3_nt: TGTGCCAGCTGCACCCCCCGGGGGAGCTCCTACAATGAGCAGTTCTTC
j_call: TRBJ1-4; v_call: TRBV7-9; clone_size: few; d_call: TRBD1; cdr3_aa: CASSPDRGAEKLFF; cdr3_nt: TGTGCCAGCAGCCCGGACAGGGGTGCAGAAAAACTGTTTTTT
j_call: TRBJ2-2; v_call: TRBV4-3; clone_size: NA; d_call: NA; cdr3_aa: CASSQFRLNTGELFF; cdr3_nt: TGCGCCAGCAGCCAATTCAGGCTAAACACCGGGGAGCTGTTTTTT
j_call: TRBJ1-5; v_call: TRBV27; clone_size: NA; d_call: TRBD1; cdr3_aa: CASSLLQGDGNQPQHF; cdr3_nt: TGTGCCAGCAGCCTGCTTCAGGGGGACGGCAATCAGCCCCAGCATTTT
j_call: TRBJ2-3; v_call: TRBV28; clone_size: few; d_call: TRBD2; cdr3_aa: CASSLAGGGADTQYF; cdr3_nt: TGTGCCAGCAGTTTGGCGGGGGGGGGTGCAGATACGCAGTATTTT
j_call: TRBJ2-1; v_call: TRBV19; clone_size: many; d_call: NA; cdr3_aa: CASSIVGGNSYNEQFF; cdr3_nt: TGTGCCAGTAGTATAGTAGGCGGAAACTCCTACAATGAGCAGTTCTTC
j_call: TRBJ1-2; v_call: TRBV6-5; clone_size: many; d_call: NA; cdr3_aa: CASSSVLETDYGYTF; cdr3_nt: TGTGCCAGCAGTTCCGTCCTCGAGACAGACTATGGCTACACCTTC
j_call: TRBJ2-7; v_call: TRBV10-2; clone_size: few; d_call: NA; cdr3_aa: CASSDPGIMTYEQYF; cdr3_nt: TGCGCCAGCAGTGATCCGGGGATCATGACCTACGAGCAGTACTTC
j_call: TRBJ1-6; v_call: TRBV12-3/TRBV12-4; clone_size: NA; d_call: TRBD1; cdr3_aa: CASSPSFLDRGNSPLHF; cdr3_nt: TGTGCCAGCAGTCCCTCATTCTTAGACAGGGGGAATTCACCCCTCCACTTT
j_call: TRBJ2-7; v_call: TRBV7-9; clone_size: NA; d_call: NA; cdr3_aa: CASSSLSYEQYF; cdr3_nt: TGTGCCAGCAGCTCTCTTTCCTACGAGCAGTACTTC
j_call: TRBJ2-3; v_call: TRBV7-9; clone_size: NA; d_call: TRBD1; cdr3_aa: CASSPRDRAPTDTQYF; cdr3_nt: TGTGCCAGCAGCCCCCGGGACAGGGCCCCCACAGATACGCAGTATTTT
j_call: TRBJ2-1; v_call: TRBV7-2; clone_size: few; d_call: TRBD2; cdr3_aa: CASSWITGGPAEQFF; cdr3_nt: TGTGCCAGCAGCTGGATAACGGGGGGGCCGGCTGAGCAGTTCTTC
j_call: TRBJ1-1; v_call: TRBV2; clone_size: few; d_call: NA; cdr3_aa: CASRWVTNTEAFF; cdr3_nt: TGTGCCAGCAGGTGGGTCACGAACACTGAAGCTTTCTTT
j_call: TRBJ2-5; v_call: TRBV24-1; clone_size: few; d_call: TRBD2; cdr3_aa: CATQRGGLETQYF; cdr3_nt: TGTGCCACGCAGCGGGGGGGCCTTGAGACCCAGTACTTC
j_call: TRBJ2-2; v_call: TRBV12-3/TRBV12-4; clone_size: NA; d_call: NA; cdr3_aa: CASRLLSAPNTGELFF; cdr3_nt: TGTGCCAGCAGATTACTATCCGCACCGAACACCGGGGAGCTGTTTTTT
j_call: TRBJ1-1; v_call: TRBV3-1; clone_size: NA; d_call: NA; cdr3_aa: CASSQGAGEAFF; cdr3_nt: TGTGCCAGCAGCCAAGGGGCGGGTGAAGCTTTCTTT
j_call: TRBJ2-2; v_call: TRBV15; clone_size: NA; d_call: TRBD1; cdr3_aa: CATSDRSGGELFF; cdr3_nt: TGTGCCACCTCGGACAGGTCGGGCGGGGAGCTGTTTTTT
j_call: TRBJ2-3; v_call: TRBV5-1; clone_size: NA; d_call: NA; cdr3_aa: CASSLESNLLGTDTQYF; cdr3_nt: TGCGCCAGCAGCTTGGAGTCAAATCTTCTGGGCACAGATACGCAGTATTTT
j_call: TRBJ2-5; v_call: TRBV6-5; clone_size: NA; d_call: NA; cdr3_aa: CASSYSSGGLFQETQYF; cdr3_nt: TGTGCCAGCAGTTACTCTTCGGGGGGCTTGTTCCAAGAGACCCAGTACTTC
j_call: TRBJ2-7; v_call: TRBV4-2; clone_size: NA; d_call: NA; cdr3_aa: CASSQDPREQYF; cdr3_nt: TGTGCCAGCAGCCAAGATCCCCGTGAGCAGTACTTC
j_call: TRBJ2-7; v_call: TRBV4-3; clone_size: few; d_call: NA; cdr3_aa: CASSQELLGTGYEQYF; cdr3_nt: TGCGCCAGCAGCCAAGAACTACTGGGAACTGGTTACGAGCAGTACTTC
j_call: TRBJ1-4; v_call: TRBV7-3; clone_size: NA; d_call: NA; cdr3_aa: CASSREVGEKLFF; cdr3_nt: TGTGCCAGCAGCAGAGAAGTGGGCGAAAAACTGTTTTTT
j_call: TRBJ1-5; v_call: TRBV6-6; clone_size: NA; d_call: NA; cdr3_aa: CASSYSTFQPQHF; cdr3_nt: TGTGCCAGCAGTTACTCGACCTTTCAGCCCCAGCATTTT
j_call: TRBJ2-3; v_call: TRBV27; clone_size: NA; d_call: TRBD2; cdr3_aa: CASSSLAGYAGGTDTQYF; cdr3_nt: TGTGCCAGCAGCTCATTAGCGGGGTATGCCGGGGGCACAGATACGCAGTATTTT
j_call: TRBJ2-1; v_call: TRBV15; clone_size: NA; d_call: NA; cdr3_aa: CATSTDNEQFF; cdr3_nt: TGTGCCACCTCGACAGACAATGAGCAGTTCTTC
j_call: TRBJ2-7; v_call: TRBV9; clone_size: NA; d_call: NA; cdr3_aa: CTSSPPENQYEQYF; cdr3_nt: TGTACCAGCAGCCCCCCGGAGAATCAGTACGAGCAGTACTTC
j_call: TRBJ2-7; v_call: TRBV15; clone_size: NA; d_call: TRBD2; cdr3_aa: CATSRALAGSYEQYF; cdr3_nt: TGTGCCACCAGCAGAGCCCTAGCGGGGTCCTACGAGCAGTACTTC
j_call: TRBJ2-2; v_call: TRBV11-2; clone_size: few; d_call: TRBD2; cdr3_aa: CASSSGLADTGELFF; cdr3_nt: TGTGCCAGCAGCTCGGGACTAGCGGACACCGGGGAGCTGTTTTTT
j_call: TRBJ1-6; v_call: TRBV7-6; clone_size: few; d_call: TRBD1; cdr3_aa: CASSLEFQGASSYNSPLHF; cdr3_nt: TGTGCCAGCAGCTTAGAATTTCAGGGGGCCAGCTCCTATAATTCACCCCTCCACTTT
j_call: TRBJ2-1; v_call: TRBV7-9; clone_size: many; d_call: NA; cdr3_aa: CASRGASGNEQFF; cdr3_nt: TGTGCCAGCAGGGGGGCTAGCGGAAATGAGCAGTTCTTC
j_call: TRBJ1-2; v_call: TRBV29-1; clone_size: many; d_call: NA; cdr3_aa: CSVEDLGGRGYTF; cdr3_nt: TGCAGCGTTGAAGATCTGGGCGGCCGTGGCTACACCTTC
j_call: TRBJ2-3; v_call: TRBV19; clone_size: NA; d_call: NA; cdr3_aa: CASSIYEGTDTQYF; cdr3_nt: TGTGCCAGTAGTATATACGAAGGCACAGATACGCAGTATTTT
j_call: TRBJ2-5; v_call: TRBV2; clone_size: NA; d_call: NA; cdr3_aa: CASSGVQETQYF; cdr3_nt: TGTGCCAGCAGTGGAGTACAAGAGACCCAGTACTTC
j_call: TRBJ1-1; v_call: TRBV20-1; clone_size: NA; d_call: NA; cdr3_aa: CSARPTQNTEAFF; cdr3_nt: TGCAGTGCTAGACCCACCCAGAACACTGAAGCTTTCTTT
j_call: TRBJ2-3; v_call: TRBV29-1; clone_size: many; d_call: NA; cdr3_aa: CSVVGAFGQEHDRGTQYF; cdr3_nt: TGCAGCGTTGTAGGGGCTTTCGGGCAGGAACATGATCGGGGTACGCAGTATTTT
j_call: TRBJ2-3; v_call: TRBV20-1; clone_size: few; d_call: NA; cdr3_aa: CSATKDWQSTDTQYF; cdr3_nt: TGCAGTGCTACAAAGGACTGGCAAAGCACAGATACGCAGTATTTT
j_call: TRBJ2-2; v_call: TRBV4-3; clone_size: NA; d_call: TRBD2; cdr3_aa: CASSQGLAGGLNTGELFF; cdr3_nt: TGCGCCAGCAGCCAAGGACTAGCGGGAGGACTTAACACCGGGGAGCTGTTTTTT
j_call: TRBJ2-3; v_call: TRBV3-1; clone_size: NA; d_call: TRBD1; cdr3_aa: CASRRQGRSTDTQYF; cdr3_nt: TGTGCCAGCAGGCGACAGGGAAGGAGCACAGATACGCAGTATTTT
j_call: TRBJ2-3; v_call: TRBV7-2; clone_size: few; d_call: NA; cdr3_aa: CASSSQGLFSDTQYF; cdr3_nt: TGTGCCAGCAGCTCTCAGGGGCTGTTTTCCGATACGCAGTATTTT
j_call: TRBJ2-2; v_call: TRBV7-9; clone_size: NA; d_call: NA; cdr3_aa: CASSEPGHHAGELFF; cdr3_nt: TGTGCCAGCAGCGAACCGGGACACCATGCCGGGGAGCTGTTTTTT
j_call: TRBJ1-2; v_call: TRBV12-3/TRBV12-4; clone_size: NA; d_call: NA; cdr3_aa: CASSPSGEAYGYTF; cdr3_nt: TGTGCCAGCAGCCCCTCGGGGGAAGCCTATGGCTACACCTTC
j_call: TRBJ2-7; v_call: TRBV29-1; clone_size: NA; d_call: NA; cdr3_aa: CSVVDTGGEQYF; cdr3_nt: TGCAGCGTGGTTGACACCGGCGGAGAGCAGTACTTC
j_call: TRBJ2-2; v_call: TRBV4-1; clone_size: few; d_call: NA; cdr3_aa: CASSPLNTGELFF; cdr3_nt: TGCGCCAGCAGCCCGTTGAACACCGGGGAGCTGTTTTTT
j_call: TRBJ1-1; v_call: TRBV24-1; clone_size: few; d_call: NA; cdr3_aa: CATGGSWGTEAFF; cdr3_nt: TGTGCCACCGGGGGCTCTTGGGGCACTGAAGCTTTCTTT
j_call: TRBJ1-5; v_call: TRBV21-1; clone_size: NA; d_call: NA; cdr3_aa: CASRPDRVVQPQHF; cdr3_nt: TGTGCCAGCAGACCCGACAGGGTAGTACAGCCCCAGCATTTT
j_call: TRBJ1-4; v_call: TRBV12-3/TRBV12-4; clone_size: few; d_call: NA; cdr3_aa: CAAGEGTRNEKLFF; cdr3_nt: TGTGCAGCAGGAGAGGGAACTCGAAATGAAAAACTGTTTTTT